The sequence of this TCR beta chain was determined in a study of OX40 agonist ivuxolimab in advanced cancers. Note on this clone: Its matching antigen is unknown.

Trimming pared 4 bases from V and 7 bases from J, leaving 18 bases between. Germline CDR1 SGHRS, CDR2 YFSETQ. This CDR3 is 15 amino acids long. Points from the study as a whole: On average, a greater number of expanded clones characterised CD8+ T cells relative to CD4+. Within 6 weeks, CD4+ and CD8+ blood T cells expanded clonally at 0.1 to 3.0 mg/kg.

This table comes from immunoSEQ multiplex PCR, and its TCRdb copy is limited to in-frame clones, with some not included. The table shows 65,000 to 85,000 clones, with approximately 90% occurring only once. The chain carries TRBV5-1 and TRBJ2-1, with D tentatively TRBD2 (7 bases). The receptor comes from an adult with an advanced solid tumor such as melanoma, head and neck, liver or kidney cancer. Sequencing was performed on CD4+ or CD8+ T cells sorted from blood, taken in a trial of the OX40 agonist ivuxolimab. DNA of the CDR3: TGCGCCAGCAGCGTGCTGAGGGGAGGGGGTAATGAGCAGTTCTTC. This translates into CASSVLRGGGNEQFF.